Below, 24 T cell receptor beta chains from the same sample are listed, as sequenced in a study of blood T cell repertoires in COVID-19. Data came from immunoSEQ multiplex PCR; TCRdb stores just in-frame clones and leaves some out. This table holds roughly 88,000 clones, 65% to 90% found once. Sequenced: peripheral blood. These receptor sequences come from a woman aged 80 or older with active or convalescent COVID-19.

The genes are TRBV5-1 and TRBJ2-5, with 8 nucleotides matching TRBD1. CDR3 length: 15 amino acids. In germline, CDR1 is SGHRS, CDR2 YFSETQ. The V and J ends lost 4 bases and 5 bases, in that order; junction bases with no gene match: 10. The CDR3 region has the DNA TGCGCCAGCAGCGTGCCAGGGGGCGCGAAGGAGACCCAGTACTTC. Translation: CASSVPGGAKETQYF. Supplemented by reference TRBV5-1 and TRBJ2-5, the full variable domain reads KAGVTQTPRYLIKTRGQQVTLSCSPISGHRSVSWYQQTPGQGLQFLFEYFSETQRNKGNFPGRFSGRQFSNSRSEMNVSTLELGDSALYLCASSVPGGAKETQYFGPGTRLLVL.

The V gene is TRBV5-1, the J gene TRBJ1-1; 8 nucleotides align to TRBD1. The CDR3 loop spans 13 amino acids. Per the germline V gene, CDR1 is SGHRS and CDR2 is YFSETQ. J lost 7 bases, V lost 3 bases, and 5 bases had no gene match. The CDR3 nucleotides read TGCGCCAGCAGCTCCCGACAGGGGTTTGAAGCTTTCTTT. Amino acid sequence: CASSSRQGFEAFF.

The chain recombines TRBV4-1 with TRBJ1-3; TRBD1 is a possible D gene (5 bases). V was pared by 0 bases and J by 2 bases, with 8 bases between. Germline V gene data show CDR1 as MGHRA and CDR2 as YSYEKL. This CDR3 is built from 15 residues. The CDR3 loop is CASSQEGVAGNTIYF. CDR3 coding DNA: TGCGCCAGCAGCCAAGAAGGGGTCGCTGGAAACACCATATATTTT.

The rearrangement links TRBV19 to TRBJ2-1; possibly TRBD2 for D (6 bases). Germline CDR1 LNHDA, CDR2 SQIVND (reference sequence). The ends were cut back, 3 bases at V and 4 bases at J, with 13 bases in the middle. The length of the CDR3 is 15 residues. CDR3 sequence (DNA): TGTGCCAGTAGTATTAGTAGCGGCCCTTACAATGAGCAGTTCTTC. Amino acid sequence: CASSISSGPYNEQFF.

The chain uses TRBV30 and TRBJ1-1; a possible D gene is TRBD1 (6 bases). Germline CDR1 and CDR2: GTSNPN and SVGIG (reference sequence). The CDR3 has 12 residues. V gave up 7 bases and J gave up 1 base, with 10 bases separating them. In nucleotides, the CDR3 is TGTGCCTTTCGGACAGCGAACACTGAAGCTTTCTTT. Translated, it gives CAFRTANTEAFF.

The chain recombines TRBV10-3 with TRBJ2-2; TRBD2 matches 8 bases. Germline CDR1 is ENHRY and CDR2 is SYGVKD. The CDR3 is 17 amino acids. The junction had 15 bases not matched to a gene; V was cut back by 5 bases and J by 7 bases. DNA of the CDR3: TGTGCCATCAGTTCCTTTAGCGGGATAGGTGCGGTCGGGGAGCTGTTTTTT. Translated: CAISSFSGIGAVGELFF.

The chain is built from TRBV20-1 and TRBJ2-3, with TRBD2 identical over 14 bases. Per germline, CDR1 DFQATT and CDR2 SNEGSKA (reference sequence). V lost 3 bases, J lost 5 bases, and 7 bases stayed unmatched. CDR3 length: 16 amino acids. CDR3 bases: TGCAGTGCTAGTCGACTAGCGGGGGGGGATCAAGATACGCAGTATTTT. Residues: CSASRLAGGDQDTQYF.

The chain employs TRBV7-9 and TRBJ2-2; 8 bases agree with TRBD2. Losses at the gene ends were 11 bases for V and 2 bases for J; bases not matched to a gene: 4. The CDR3 covers 13 residues. The germline CDR1 and CDR2 sequences are SEHNR and FQNEAQ (reference sequence). CDR3 DNA: TGTGCCCTCGGACTAGCTAACACCGGGGAGCTGTTTTTT. The encoded protein is CALGLANTGELFF.

The chain employs TRBV5-4 and TRBJ2-5, with D perhaps TRBD1 (6 bases). Between the trimmed V and J ends, which lost 4 bases and 1 base, there was a span of 17 bases. Germline CDR1 SGHNT, CDR2 YYREEE (reference sequence). The CDR3 is made up of 16 amino acids. The CDR3 sequence: CASSRLPTGFQETQYF. In DNA, the CDR3 is TGTGCCAGCAGCCGGCTCCCTACAGGGTTCCAAGAGACCCAGTACTTC.

The chain combines TRBV10-3 with TRBJ2-7, with TRBD1 as a possible D gene (5 bases). This CDR3 has 12 amino acids. Germline V CDR1 and CDR2: ENHRY, SYGVKD. CDR3 nucleotide sequence: TGTGTAACTCAGGGAACCGTGTACGAGCAGTACTTC. This gives the protein CVTQGTVYEQYF.

This chain joins TRBV6-5 and TRBJ2-7; TRBD1 is a possible D gene (6 bases). V dropped 7 bases and J dropped 0 bases, with 13 bases sitting between them. The CDR3 is made up of 14 amino acids. From germline, CDR1 is MNHEY and CDR2 SVGAGI. The CDR3 spells CASKPGQSSYEQYF. The CDR3 DNA reads TGTGCCAGCAAACCTGGACAGAGCTCCTACGAGCAGTACTTC.

In its sample, this clone was seen once. V and J are TRBV11-2 and TRBJ2-1; TRBD2 agrees at 8 bases. CDR1 is SGHAT and CDR2 is FQNNGV in the germline V gene. V lost 2 bases to trimming and J lost 1 base; unmatched junction nucleotides: 4. CDR3 length: 16 residues. The DNA for the CDR3 is TGTGCCAGCAGCTTAATAGCGGGGTTATCCTACAATGAGCAGTTCTTC. Translating it yields CASSLIAGLSYNEQFF. The full variable domain, its missing parts supplied by reference TRBV11-2 and TRBJ2-1, is EAGVAQSPRYKIIEKRQSVAFWCNPISGHATLYWYQQILGQGPKLLIQFQNNGVVDDSQLPKDRFSAERLKGVDSTLKIQPAKLEDSAVYLCASSLIAGLSYNEQFFGPGTRLTVL.

V usage is TRBV19 and J usage is TRBJ2-2; 9 nucleotides line up with TRBD1. J was trimmed by 3 bases and V by 11 bases; bases with no gene match: 7. The CDR3 runs 14 residues. Germline V gives CDR1 LNHDA, CDR2 SQIVND (reference sequence). The CDR3 nucleotides read TGTGCCTCCCGGGACAGGGCGGACACCGGGGAGCTGTTTTTT. Translation gives CASRDRADTGELFF.

This clone came up a few times. The CDR3 coding sequence is TGTGCCAGCAGTTTAGCAGGGGGCCTTATGAACACTGAAGCTTTCTTT. Protein: CASSLAGGLMNTEAFF. The chain uses TRBV28 and TRBJ1-1; TRBD1 aligns across 8 bases. V trimming: 2 bases; J trimming: 0 bases; junction bases outside the gene matches: 5. The CDR3 consists of 16 residues. Germline CDR1 and CDR2: MDHEN and SYDVKM.

The chain employs TRBV9 and TRBJ1-5, with D uncertain. Per germline, CDR1 SGDLS and CDR2 YYNGEE. V was clipped by 4 bases and J by 0 bases, with 8 bases between them. The CDR3 is made up of 14 amino acids. In DNA, the CDR3 is TGTGCCAGCAGCCACAGAGATAGCAATCAGCCCCAGCATTTT. This codes for CASSHRDSNQPQHF.

V and J are TRBV20-1 and TRBJ2-3; perhaps TRBD2 as D (6 bases). Per germline, CDR1 DFQATT and CDR2 SNEGSKA (reference sequence). V was cut by 6 bases and J by 8 bases, with 12 bases left in between. CDR3 length equals 11 residues. The chain's CDR3 is CSAMRDFTQYF. The CDR3 DNA reads TGCAGTGCGATGAGGGACTTTACGCAGTATTTT.

The V and J genes are TRBV2 and TRBJ1-2; TRBD1 aligns across 7 bases. This CDR3 has 14 amino acids. Germline V gene data show CDR1 as SNHLY and CDR2 as FYNNEI. The J segment lost 7 bases and the V segment lost 2 bases, leaving 7 bases of the junction unmatched. The CDR3 coding sequence is TGTGCCAGCAGTGAAAAGATAGGGGGCGGTGGCTACACCTTC. It specifies CASSEKIGGGGYTF.

The chain has TRBV7-8 and TRBJ1-5, with TRBD1 matching 9 bases. The germline V gene has CDR1 SGHVS and CDR2 FQNEAQ. The CDR3 is 16 residues long. Trimming took 4 bases from V and 7 from J; bases not matched to a gene: 11. The CDR3 DNA reads TGTGCCAGCAGCTCAAGAGGAAGACAGGGGGACCAGCCCCAGCATTTT. Translated: CASSSRGRQGDQPQHF.

The V call is TRBV4-2, the J call TRBJ2-1; D may be TRBD2 (5 bases). The CDR3 is 15 amino acids. The germline V gene has CDR1 LGHNA and CDR2 YNFKEQ. Trimming shortened V by 1 base and J by 3 bases, and 10 bases separated the two germline ends. The CDR3 is CASSQGWTGYNEQFF. CDR3 DNA: TGTGCCAGCAGCCAAGGGTGGACTGGCTACAATGAGCAGTTCTTC.

The chain employs TRBV27 and TRBJ2-3; D not resolved. This CDR3 region has 14 residues. The V end was cut by 6 bases, the J end by 5 bases, with 15 bases between. The germline gives CDR1 MNHEY, CDR2 SMNVEV (reference sequence). CDR3 residues: CASRTGFLGDTQYF. The DNA for the CDR3 is TGTGCCAGCAGGACCGGGTTCTTGGGAGATACGCAGTATTTT.

The V call is TRBV12-3 or TRBV12-4, the J call TRBJ2-7; perhaps TRBD1 as D (6 bases). The CDR3 is made up of 11 amino acids. Trimming left V 4 bases short and J 7 bases short, with 8 bases between. The CDR3 loop reads CASSSRGEQYF. CDR3 nucleotide sequence: TGTGCCAGCAGTTCCAGGGGTGAGCAGTACTTC.

This clone came up a few times. The genes are TRBV2 and TRBJ1-6; maybe TRBD1 (5 bases). CDR3 length: 16 amino acids. Germline lookup yields CDR1 SNHLY and CDR2 FYNNEI. V was trimmed by 7 bases and J by 8 bases, leaving 21 bases between them. CDR3 nucleotide sequence: TGTGCCAGCACTTCAGGGAAGGGAGGAGCCGATTCACCCCTCCACTTT. It yields the protein CASTSGKGGADSPLHF. The full variable domain, rest sourced from reference TRBV2 and TRBJ1-6, is EPEVTQTPSHQVTQMGQEVILRCVPISNHLYFYWYRQILGQKVEFLVSFYNNEISEKSEIFDDQFSVERPDGSNFTLKIRSTKLEDSAMYFCASTSGKGGADSPLHFGNGTRLTVT.

The chain links TRBV7-9 to TRBJ1-2, with a possible D match to TRBD1 (5 bases). V dropped 1 base and J dropped 6 bases, with 9 bases sitting between them. The CDR3 is 13 residues long. Germline V CDR1 and CDR2: SEHNR, FQNEAQ (reference sequence). The CDR3 region is CASSLEGAHGYTF. The CDR3 nucleotides are TGTGCCAGCAGCTTAGAAGGGGCCCATGGCTACACCTTC.

This clone was seen a handful of times. The chain couples TRBV20-1 to TRBJ2-1; unclear D gene. Trimming shortened V by 6 bases and J by 6 bases, and 9 bases separated the two germline ends. The CDR3 is 11 residues long. CDR1 is DFQATT and CDR2 is SNEGSKA in the germline V gene (reference sequence). CDR3 sequence reads: CSAKTANEQFF. In DNA, the CDR3 is TGCAGTGCGAAAACAGCCAATGAGCAGTTCTTC.